This TCR beta chain stems from a study of cytomegalovirus exposure and HLA in healthy donors (dated 2017 in TCRdb). For the study in its entirety: An earlier analysis of a few hundred of the donors reported 276 Gb of sequence data and 117 million unique TCR beta sequences obtained from 180 million or so T cells. About 300 gigabases of sequencing data and tens of millions of unique TCR sequences were included in an early release covering roughly 600 HLA-typed donors. Of the roughly 410 genotyped donors, 65% to 90% were placed in the genetic ancestry cluster associated with self-reported Caucasian donors. The aim of the study was to test whether cataloging public T cell receptors could identify signatures of past pathogen exposure. The study profiled the T cell repertoires of under 850 subjects by immunosequencing and related them to cytomegalovirus serostatus. A separate validation cohort of over 95 different subjects was used in addition to the 666-subject first cohort. The study combined high-throughput TCR immunosequencing, statistical association of individual TCRs with disease status, and machine learning to predict cytomegalovirus infection status. A later analysis re-examined previously published TCR beta repertoires from several hundred donors and added high-resolution HLA genotyping to investigate patterns of TCR occurrence. The later analysis used no new phenotypic data to find candidate immune exposures, relying instead on TCR beta sequences and their occurrence across donors. An earlier analysis of 587 of the donors used high-throughput TCR beta sequencing to judge whether each TCR beta V gene segment behaved as functional or pseudogenic. Donor age, sex, ethnicity and CMV serostatus were compiled together with the repertoire data. In a later genetic analysis, genome-wide SNP genotypes for about 65% of the roughly 670 donors were used, and that subset was treated as a discovery cohort. Every discovery cohort repertoire had been produced on one sequencing platform. HLA typing covered class I and class II loci at four-digit resolution. Typing coverage differed by locus: A, B, C, DRB1 and DQB1 were typed in roughly 620-640 donors, DQA1 in 500 to 550, DPA1 in around 610, and DPB1 in around 440. Roughly 5 DR-DQ haplotypes were handled as single units for association and clustering, since linkage in the cohort was strong. Across 398 genotyped donors of the cohort, an average of about 240,000 unique TCR beta nucleotide sequences per donor were sequenced, and approximately 19% of those sequences were non-productive.

Findings and caveats that apply to the study as a whole: A cluster of highly shared sequence variants was judged likely to be a technical artifact of the sequencing pipeline. While some public TCRs were present in many individuals, most TCR sequences turned up only very rarely across donors. In a later analysis, some 18,000 TCR beta sequences were associated with specific HLA alleles at a false discovery rate of 0.05. HLA typing was unavailable for some donors at each locus, so association tests used only the typed subset. In a later analysis, the rate of TCR association differed among HLA loci, with DRB1 alleles having the most associated TCRs and HLA-C alleles having the fewest. A further reported finding was that TCR beta sequences accurately predicted the HLA-A and HLA-B alleles for most subjects in the first cohort. In a later analysis, several top co-occurrence clusters were reported to appear linked to parvovirus B19, influenza, CMV and Epstein-Barr virus. Three of the identified cytomegalovirus-associated TCR beta chains were confirmed in vitro to be specific for cytomegalovirus antigens. Because the 87-base-pair reads could not distinguish some IMGT-functional V segments, including TRBV6-2 and TRBV6-3, those segments were excluded. In the study, 150 to 200 TCR beta chains were listed as associated with cytomegalovirus. This cohort had only TCR beta chains sequenced, and the lack of alpha or paired-chain data limited which features could be detected. The only immune exposure information available for the cohort was CMV serostatus. In a later genetic analysis, fewer N-insertions in productive TCRs were reported among donors in an Asian-associated ancestry cluster than the roughly 640-donor mean. Broadly in line with IMGT annotations, most TCR beta V segments showed up in productive rearrangements about 90% or about 30% of the time in an earlier analysis of a few hundred of the donors. The classifier was reported to diagnose cytomegalovirus status with high specificity and sensitivity in both the original cohort and the validation cohort. Because counts were too low, about 18 rarely observed V segments, including chromosome 9 orphons, were left out of the earlier analysis of about 500 of the donors. Linkage disequilibrium might explain the correlated functional status among segregating V segments, but an unknown experimental factor could not be excluded. V-gene and J-gene trimming of TCR beta chains was associated with a missense DCLRE1C variant in a later genetic analysis, and the association was replicated in an independent cohort. In a later analysis, most CMV-associated TCR beta chains were found to appear HLA-restricted, with HLA associations seemingly driven largely by CMV exposure. When HLA alleles, especially DR and DQ, strongly co-occurred, attributing TCR associations to individual alleles was difficult. According to the authors, the approach could potentially be generalized to other disease states and immunological phenotypes. The presence/absence analyses assumed that sequencing depth was roughly uniform across donors, and that assumption may not be true. In a later analysis, HLA-associated TCR beta chains were found to be more clonally expanded and to have lower generation probabilities than equally common non-associated chains.

The cohort comprised several hundred healthy bone marrow donors. At the time of sampling, every cohort member was nominally healthy, though immune exposures that went unrecorded were likely present. The donor tested CMV seronegative and was one of the 352 seronegative cohort members. Each donor provided a peripheral blood sample, and peripheral blood mononuclear cells were used for TCR beta sequencing. The Qiagen DNeasy Blood Extraction Kit was used to extract genomic DNA from the blood cell samples. The CDR3 runs 15 amino acids, cysteine and phenylalanine included. Only the CDR3 portion is preserved as DNA: 45 bases, with reading frame beginning at the first base. The V end gives up 6 bases and the J end 8 bases, leaving 5 bases in the junction not matched to a gene. Per the germline V gene, MDHEN is the CDR1 and SYDVKM is the CDR2. The library came from the immunoSEQ multiplex PCR assay. A mixture of 60 forward primers for TCR Vbeta segments and 13 reverse primers for TCR Jbeta segments was used in the multiplex PCR. The CDR3 region of rearranged TCR beta genes was amplified from genomic DNA with a multiplex PCR assay. The amplified TCR beta libraries were sequenced on the Illumina HiSeq System as 87-base-pair reads. In the original analysis: A later analysis counted some 74 million unique TCR beta chains across the 690 or so repertoires, and some 11 million of these chains were shared by at least two donors. A nearest-neighbor algorithm error-corrected the raw reads and collapsed the reads into unique sequences, merging closely related sequences to remove PCR and sequencing errors. To assign V, D and J gene segments, CDR3 sequences were aligned to IMGT reference sequences. For a sequence to be retained, a match of at least six nucleotides to both a V gene segment and a J gene segment was required. A rearrangement was called productive if the CDR3 had no stop codons and remained in frame with V and J, and every other rearrangement was called non-productive. Following IMGT convention, CDR3 was defined as the stretch from the second conserved V-encoded cysteine to the conserved J-encoded phenylalanine. Sequences without an unambiguous match to a single V gene segment were excluded from the earlier analysis of 450 to 650 of the donors. In an earlier analysis of 587 of the donors, V segments were called functional above 56.7% productive rearrangements and were called segregating when the between-donor standard deviation exceeded 5%. A statistical classification framework was developed to diagnose cytomegalovirus status using the catalog of TCR beta chain sequences. In a later analysis, TCR nucleotide sequences were compared against IMGT/GENE-DB human TR gene sequences so that V and J genes could be assigned. A later analysis assigned CDR3 sequences and most-parsimonious VDJ recombination scenarios with the TCRdist pipeline. A later analysis defined each TCR beta chain by its CDR3 amino acid sequence plus V-gene family, and excluded reads lacking a unique V-gene family. In a later analysis, around 600 highly shared, low-generation-probability nucleotide sequences were removed to address suspected cross-contamination and a sequencing artifact. In a later analysis, a clonal expansion index for each public chain was calculated from normalized within-repertoire ranks of inferred template counts. In a later analysis, generation probabilities were computed with a VDJ recombination model fitted to out-of-frame rearrangements, and the resulting probabilities were checked against IGoR. In a later analysis, hypergeometric tests were used to score TCR-TCR, TCR-HLA and TCR-CMV co-occurrence, with a repertoire-size bias correction applied to TCR pairs. A later analysis estimated false discovery rates by permuting HLA or CMV assignments 20 times. In a later analysis, co-occurring TCRs were grouped with DBSCAN, and TCRdist sequence similarity was added when clustering was performed within HLA-allele-positive subsets. For co-occurrence clustering, repertoires with fewer than 30,000 or more than 120,000 public chains were excluded, along with roughly 5 repertoires with anomalous nucleotide sharing. The clones in this table, taken by TCRdb from immuneACCESS, are in-frame only. Not every clone is retained; where verified, under half of the shortfall comes from an unresolved V gene, and the cause of the rest is unknown. V, J and clone size are taken as reported in that table, and D and trimming were inferred from the DNA itself. The sample profile shows roughly 200,000 clones; 60% to 80% of them were found once. The ten largest clones add up to 2% to 2.5% of the sample.

As to this clone: The target of this receptor is not known. No much larger clonotype is one base removed from it; base qualities were not supplied.

The TCR sequence derives from a man aged 60 to 75 in good health and CMV-seronegative. Sequenced: PBMCs. The rearrangement joined TRBV28 to TRBJ2-1, with TRBD2 identical over 15 junction bases. CDR3 region: CASRMGLAGGYEQFF. The nucleotide sequence reads as follows: TGTGCCAGCAGGATGGGACTAGCGGGAGGATATGAGCAGTTCTTC.